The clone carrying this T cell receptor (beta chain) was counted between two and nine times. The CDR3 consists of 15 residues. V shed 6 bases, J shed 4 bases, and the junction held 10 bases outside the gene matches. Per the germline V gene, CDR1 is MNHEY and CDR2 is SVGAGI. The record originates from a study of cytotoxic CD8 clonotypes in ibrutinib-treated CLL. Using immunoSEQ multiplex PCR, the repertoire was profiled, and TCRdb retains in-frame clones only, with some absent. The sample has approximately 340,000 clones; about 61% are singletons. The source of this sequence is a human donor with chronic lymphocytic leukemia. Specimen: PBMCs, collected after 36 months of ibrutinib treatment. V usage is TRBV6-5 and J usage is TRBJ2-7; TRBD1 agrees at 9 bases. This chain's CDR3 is CASRRTGGSRYEQYF. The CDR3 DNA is TGTGCCAGCAGGCGAACAGGGGGCTCCCGGTACGAGCAGTACTTC.